Detailed here is one T cell receptor beta chain. This sample is drawn from a study of blood T cell repertoires in COVID-19. Study details: The United States, Italy and Spain were the sources of the acute and convalescent COVID-19 samples.

Authors' processing steps: Cell counts per sample came from amplifying reference gene primers. Some clones are missing from TCRdb's copy, which holds only in-frame ones; the method was immunoSEQ multiplex PCR. V and J calls and clone size are as listed in that table; D and trimming were resolved from the DNA. The sample has tens of thousands of clones, 84% seen once. Sequencing was carried out using peripheral blood. The receptor was isolated from an older man with acute or convalescent COVID-19.

The CDR3 region is CASSFRGEKLFF. DNA for the CDR3: TGTGCCAGCAGCTTCAGGGGCGAAAAACTGTTTTTT. This rearrangement joins TRBV7-9 to TRBJ1-4; a weak D match, TRBD1 (6 bases). CDR3 size: 12 residues. Germline V gives CDR1 SEHNR, CDR2 FQNEAQ (reference sequence). V was cut by 3 bases and J by 8 bases, with 7 bases left in between.